Listed below are T cell receptor beta chains from one sample, sequenced in a study of blood T cell repertoires in COVID-19. Using immunoSEQ multiplex PCR, the repertoire was profiled, and TCRdb retains in-frame clones only, with some absent. This table holds roughly 87,000 clones, roughly 89% found once. The sample comprised peripheral blood. All receptors come from a woman aged 80 or over with active COVID-19. Both conserved end residues are part of each CDR3. A D gene is named only where the DNA matches it firmly. Size tells how often a clone was seen (once, few, many) or the class of an expanded clone, and some rows leave it out.

TRBV9	NA	TRBD2	TRBJ2-3	TGTGCCAGCAGCGTAGAGGGGAGGGTCACAGATACGCAGTATTTT	CASSVEGRVTDTQYF
TRBV6-2/TRBV6-3	NA	TRBD2	TRBJ2-2	TGTGCCAGCAGTTCGGGTAGCGGGAGGCCCAACACCGGGGAGCTGTTTTTT	CASSSGSGRPNTGELFF
TRBV20-1	NA	NA	TRBJ2-5	TGCAGTGCCAGTGCGGGCGGGATTCGAGAGACCCAGTACTTC	CSASAGGIRETQYF
TRBV6-2/TRBV6-3	NA	TRBD2	TRBJ2-2	TGTGCCAGCAGTCCCACCGGGACTAGAATCGGGGAGCTGTTTTTT	CASSPTGTRIGELFF
TRBV6-1	NA	TRBD1	TRBJ2-7	TGTGCCAGCAGTGAGAGGGGGCTAAGGGCCTACGAGCAGTACTTC	CASSERGLRAYEQYF
TRBV20-1	NA	NA	TRBJ2-4	TGCAGTGCTAGTCCGGGGAGTGGGAACATTCAGTACTTC	CSASPGSGNIQYF
TRBV7-2	once	TRBD2	TRBJ2-1	TGTGCCAGCAGCTTAAAGGTCCTGGGCGGGGGGTACAATGAGCAGTTCTTC	CASSLKVLGGGYNEQFF
TRBV21-1	NA	NA	TRBJ2-1	TGTGCCAGCAGTCCTCCCAGGGGGGACAGGGGTGATGAGCAGTTCTTC	CASSPPRGDRGDEQFF
TRBV30	NA	TRBD1	TRBJ1-4	TGTGCCTGGAGTGGGCGACAGGGACGAAGTGAAAAACTGTTTTTT	CAWSGRQGRSEKLFF
TRBV5-1	NA	NA	TRBJ2-7	TGCGCCAGCAGCCCCCTTTTCGCGGGCGAGCAGTACTTC	CASSPLFAGEQYF
TRBV2	NA	NA	TRBJ2-5	TGTGCCAGCAGTCCGGGGGAGACCCAGTACTTC	CASSPGETQYF